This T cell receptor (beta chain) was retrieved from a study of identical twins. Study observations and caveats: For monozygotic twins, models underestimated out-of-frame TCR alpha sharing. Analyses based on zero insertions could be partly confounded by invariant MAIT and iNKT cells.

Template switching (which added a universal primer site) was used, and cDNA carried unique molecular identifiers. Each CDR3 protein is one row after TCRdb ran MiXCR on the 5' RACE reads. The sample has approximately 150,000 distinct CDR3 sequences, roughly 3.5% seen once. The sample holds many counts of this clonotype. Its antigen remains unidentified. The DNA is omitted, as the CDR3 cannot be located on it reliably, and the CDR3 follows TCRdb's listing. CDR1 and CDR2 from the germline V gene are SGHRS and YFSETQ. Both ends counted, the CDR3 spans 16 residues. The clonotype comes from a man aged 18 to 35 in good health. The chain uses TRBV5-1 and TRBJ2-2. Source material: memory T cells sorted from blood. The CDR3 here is CASSLTSKNTGELFFF.